This entry is about one T cell receptor beta chain. No antigen is known for it. Libraries were prepared by immunoSEQ multiplex PCR; TCRdb keeps only in-frame clonotypes and omits some of them. The sample has more than 500,000 clones; around 96% are singletons. The data were taken from a study of shared clonotypes between healthy human individuals. Donors, without exception, were Caucasian adults residing in Nashville, Tennessee. Study results and limitations: Generation probabilities were higher for clonotypes shared across all four sorted-subset donors than for unshared ones. Across subsets, estimated richness was generally greater for naive than for memory populations. Rarefaction curves obtained for sorted subsets showed sequencing incomplete despite large depth.

This CDR3 is 18 amino acids long. CDR1 and CDR2 from the germline V gene are MNHEY and SMNVEV (reference sequence). V lost 6 bases to trimming and J lost 0 bases, with 18 bases between them. Input material: naive CD4+ T cells sorted from blood. Subset described: CD45RA+ positively selected. The rearrangement joins TRBV27 to TRBJ1-6; no reliable D call. The sequence derives from a woman younger than 45 in good health. CDR3 region: CASRIHLGSSSYNSPLHF. The CDR3 DNA sequence: TGTGCCAGCAGGATCCACTTGGGGTCCAGCTCCTATAATTCACCCCTCCACTTT.